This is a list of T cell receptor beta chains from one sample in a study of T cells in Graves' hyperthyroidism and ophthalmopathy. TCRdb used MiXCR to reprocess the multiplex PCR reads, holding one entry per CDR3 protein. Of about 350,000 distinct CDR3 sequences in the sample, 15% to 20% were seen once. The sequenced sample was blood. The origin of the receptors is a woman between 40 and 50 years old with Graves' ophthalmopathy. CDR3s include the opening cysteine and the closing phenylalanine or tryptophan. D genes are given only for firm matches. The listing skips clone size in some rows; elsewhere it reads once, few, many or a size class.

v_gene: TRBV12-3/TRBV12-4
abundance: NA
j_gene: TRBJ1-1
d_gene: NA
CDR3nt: TGTGCCAGCAGTTTTGCGGGGGTGAGCACTGAAGCTTTCTTT
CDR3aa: CASSFAGVSTEAFF

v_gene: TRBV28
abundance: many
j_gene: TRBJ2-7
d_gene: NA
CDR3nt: TGTGCCAGCACGGGACCAACAATCTACGAGCAGTACTTC
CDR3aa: CASTGPTIYEQYF

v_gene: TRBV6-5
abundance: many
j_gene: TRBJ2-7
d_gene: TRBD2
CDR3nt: TGTGCCAGCAGCCTGACTAGCGGGAGGTCCTACGAGCAGTACTTC
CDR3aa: CASSLTSGRSYEQYF

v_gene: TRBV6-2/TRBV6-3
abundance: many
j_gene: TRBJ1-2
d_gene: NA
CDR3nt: TGTGCCAGCAGTTACGTTGGCTATGGCTACACCTTC
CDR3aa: CASSYVGYGYTF

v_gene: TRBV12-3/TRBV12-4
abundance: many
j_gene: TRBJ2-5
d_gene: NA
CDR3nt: TGTGCCAGCTCAGGCGCGAGGGAGACCCAGTACTTC
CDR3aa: CASSGARETQYF

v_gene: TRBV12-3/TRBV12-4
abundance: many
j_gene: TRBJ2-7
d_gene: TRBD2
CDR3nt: TGTGCCAGCAGTTTCGTCGGACTAGCGGCGGGGGAGCAGTACTTC
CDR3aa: CASSFVGLAAGEQYF

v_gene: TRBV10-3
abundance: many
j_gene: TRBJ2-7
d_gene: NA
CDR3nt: TGTGCCATCAACCGCGAAGGGGGGACACACTACGAGCAGTACTTC
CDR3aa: CAINREGGTHYEQYF

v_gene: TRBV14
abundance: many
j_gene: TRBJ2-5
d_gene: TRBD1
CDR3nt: TGTGCCAGCAGCCAAAGGACAGGCGGACAAGAGACCCAGTACTTC
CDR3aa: CASSQRTGGQETQYF

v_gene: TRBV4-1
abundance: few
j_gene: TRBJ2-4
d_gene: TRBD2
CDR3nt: TGCGCCAGCAGCCAAGATGCGGAACTAGCGGGAGGGTGGGCCAAAAACATTCAGTACTTC
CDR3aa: CASSQDAELAGGWAKNIQYF

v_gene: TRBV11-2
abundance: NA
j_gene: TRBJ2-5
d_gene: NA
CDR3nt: TGTGCCAGCAGCATCGTAGGGGTACCAGAGACCCAGTACTTC
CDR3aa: CASSIVGVPETQYF

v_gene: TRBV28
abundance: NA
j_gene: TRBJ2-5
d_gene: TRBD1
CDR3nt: TGTGCCAGCACCACACCTGCGGGACAGGGGCGAGAGACCCAGTACTTC
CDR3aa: CASTTPAGQGRETQYF

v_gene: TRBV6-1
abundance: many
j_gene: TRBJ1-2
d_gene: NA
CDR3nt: TGTGCCAGCAGTGAGTTCCTCTATGGCTACACCTTC
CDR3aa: CASSEFLYGYTF

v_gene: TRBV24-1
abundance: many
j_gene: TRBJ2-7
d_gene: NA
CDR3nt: TGTGCCACCAGTGACCAGGGTTACGAGCAGTACTTC
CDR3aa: CATSDQGYEQYF

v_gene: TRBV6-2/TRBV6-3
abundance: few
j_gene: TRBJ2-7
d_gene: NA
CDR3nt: TGTGCCAGCATTTCGGACGGAACCTCCTACGAGCAGTACTTC
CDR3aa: CASISDGTSYEQYF

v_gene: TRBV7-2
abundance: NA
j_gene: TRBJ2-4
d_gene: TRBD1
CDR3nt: TGTGCCAGCAGCGGCGGGACAGGGCGGACCAAAAACATTCAGTACTTC
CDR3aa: CASSGGTGRTKNIQYF

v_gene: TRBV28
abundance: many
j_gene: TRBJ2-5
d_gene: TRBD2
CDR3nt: TGTGCCAGCACTATCTCGGGACTAGCGGGGGGAGAGACCCAGTACTTC
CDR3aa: CASTISGLAGGETQYF

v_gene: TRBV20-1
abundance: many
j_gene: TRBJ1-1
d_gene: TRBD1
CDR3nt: TGCAGTGCTAAGAAGGGGGCGCTTACTGAAGCTTTCTTT
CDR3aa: CSAKKGALTEAFF

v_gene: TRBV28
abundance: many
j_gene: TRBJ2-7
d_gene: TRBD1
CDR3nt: TGTGCCAGCAGTTTAGGTTGGGGACAGGGCGACGAGCAGTACTTC
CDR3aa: CASSLGWGQGDEQYF

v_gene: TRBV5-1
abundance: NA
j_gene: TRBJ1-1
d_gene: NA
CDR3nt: TGCGCCAGCAGCCCGACTGTAGGAAATACTGAAGCTTTCTTT
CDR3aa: CASSPTVGNTEAFF

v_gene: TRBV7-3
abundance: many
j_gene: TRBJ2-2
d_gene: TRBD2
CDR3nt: TGTGCCAGCAGCACTAGCGGGGCTACCGGGGAGCTGTTTTTT
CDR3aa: CASSTSGATGELFF

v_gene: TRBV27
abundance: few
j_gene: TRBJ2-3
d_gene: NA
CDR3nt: TGTGCCAGCAGACGGAGGGAGGCAGATACGCAGTATTTT
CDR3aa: CASRRREADTQYF

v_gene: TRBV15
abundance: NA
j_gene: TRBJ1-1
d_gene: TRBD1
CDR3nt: TGTGCCACCAGCTCCTATATACAGGGGAAACCTGAAGCTTACTTT
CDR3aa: CATSSYIQGKPEAYF

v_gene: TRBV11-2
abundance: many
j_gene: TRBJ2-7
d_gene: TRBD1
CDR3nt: TGTGCCAGCAGACAAAACTCCGGGACAGAAGTCTACGAGCAGTACTTC
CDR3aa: CASRQNSGTEVYEQYF

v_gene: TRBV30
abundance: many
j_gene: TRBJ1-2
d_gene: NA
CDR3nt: TGTGCCCATGACTCGTTCTATGGCTACACCTTC
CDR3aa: CAHDSFYGYTF

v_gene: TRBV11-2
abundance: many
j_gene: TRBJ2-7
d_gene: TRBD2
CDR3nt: TGTGCCAGCAGCTTAGAGAGGGCCGGACTAGCGGGAGTCGAGCAGTACTTC
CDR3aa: CASSLERAGLAGVEQYF

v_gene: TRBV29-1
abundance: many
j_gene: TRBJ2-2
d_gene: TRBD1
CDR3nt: TGCAGCGCCGGGACAGGGTGGAACGGGGAGCTGTTTTTT
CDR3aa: CSAGTGWNGELFF

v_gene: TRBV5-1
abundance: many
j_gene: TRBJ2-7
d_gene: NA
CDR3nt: TGCGCCAGCAGCTTGGTCGGGGGAAGCTCCTACGAGCAGTACTTC
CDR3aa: CASSLVGGSSYEQYF